The following is a T cell receptor beta chain sequence with its context. The record originates from a study of blood T cell repertoires in COVID-19. Across the study: Some COVID-19 samples were acute and others convalescent; all came from the United States, Italy and Spain.

Trimming stripped 4 bases from V and 5 bases from J, with 12 bases between. Germline V gene data show CDR1 as SGHRS and CDR2 as YFSETQ. The length of the CDR3 is 13 residues. TCRdb's table, derived via immunoSEQ multiplex PCR, lists solely in-frame clones and lacks some. The table lists approximately 220,000 clones, 87% of them singletons. Cohort placement rested on clinical history that participants reported themselves. The chain combines TRBV5-1 with TRBJ1-1; D is unresolved. The receptor was derived from a young woman with acute COVID-19. The sample was PBMCs or T cells enriched from blood (not recorded which). The CDR3 sequence is CASSVEQVTEAFF. The CDR3 DNA reads TGCGCCAGCAGCGTAGAGCAGGTTACTGAAGCTTTCTTT.